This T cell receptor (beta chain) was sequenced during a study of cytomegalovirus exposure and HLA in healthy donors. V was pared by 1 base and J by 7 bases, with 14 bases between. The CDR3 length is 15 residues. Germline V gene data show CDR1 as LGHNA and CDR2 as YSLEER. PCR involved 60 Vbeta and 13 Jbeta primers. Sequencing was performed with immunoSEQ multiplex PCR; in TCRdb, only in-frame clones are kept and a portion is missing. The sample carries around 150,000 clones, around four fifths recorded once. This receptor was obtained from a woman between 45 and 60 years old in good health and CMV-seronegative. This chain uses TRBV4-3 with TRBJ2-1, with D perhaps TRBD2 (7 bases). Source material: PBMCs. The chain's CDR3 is CASSQGWGGLNEQFF. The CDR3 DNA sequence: TGCGCCAGCAGCCAAGGGTGGGGGGGCCTAAATGAGCAGTTCTTC.